These 26 T cell receptor beta chains originate from one sample sequenced in a study of shared clonotypes between healthy human individuals. Some clones are missing from TCRdb's copy, which holds only in-frame ones; the method was immunoSEQ multiplex PCR. The sample has over a million clones; about 80% are singletons. Sequencing was performed on memory CD4+ T cells sorted from blood. The subset denotes: CD45RA-negative fraction. The source of these receptors is a young man in good health.

This clone was seen once. This rearrangement joins TRBV6-1 to TRBJ1-5; TRBD1 matches at 7 bases. J lost 0 bases, V lost 6 bases, and 5 bases had no gene match. CDR1 and CDR2 from the germline V gene are MNHNS and SASEGT. This CDR3 comprises 15 residues. CDR3 DNA: TGTGCCAGCAGCGGGACAGTTAATAGCAATCAGCCCCAGCATTTT. Protein product: CASSGTVNSNQPQHF.

The V gene is TRBV6-6, the J gene TRBJ2-5; a weak D match, TRBD1 (5 bases). Trimming removed 4 bases from V and 0 bases from J, with 12 bases in between. This CDR3 is built from 15 residues. In germline, CDR1 is MNHNY, CDR2 SVGAGI (reference sequence). CDR3 sequence reads: CASSFGQDYQETQYF. As DNA, the CDR3 is TGTGCCAGCAGTTTTGGACAAGATTACCAAGAGACCCAGTACTTC.

About this clone itself: The junction departs from germline at one end; a sequencing error may be responsible. This chain connects TRBV5-6 to TRBJ2-5; TRBD1 agrees at 8 bases. Germline values: CDR1 SGHDT, CDR2 YYEEEE. The CDR3 contains 12 residues. CDR3 DNA sequence: TGTGCCAGCAGCTGGACAGGGCTCGGGAATAACTTC. Amino acid sequence: CASSWTGLGNNF.

This chain connects TRBV19 to TRBJ1-5; no firm D call. The CDR3 runs 13 residues. Between the trimmed V and J ends, which lost 9 bases and 2 bases, there was a span of 11 bases. Germline CDR1 and CDR2: LNHDA and SQIVND (reference sequence). CDR3 residues: CASGSDRNQPQHF. Here the CDR3 DNA reads TGTGCCAGCGGAAGTGATCGCAATCAGCCCCAGCATTTT.

This clone was counted between two and nine times. The chain links TRBV5-6 to TRBJ1-6; D unresolved. This CDR3 region has 14 residues. Germline V gene sequence: CDR1 SGHDT, CDR2 YYEEEE. V lost 5 bases to trimming and J lost 6 bases, with 12 bases between them. The CDR3 nucleotides are TGTGCCAGCAGTTTTCGAGAGGCTAATTCACCCCTCCACTTT. It codes for CASSFREANSPLHF.

This chain joins TRBV21-1 and TRBJ2-1. TRBV21-1 has pseudogene status. This CDR3 has 12 residues. The CDR3 loop reads CASRGRGNEQFF. Written as DNA, the CDR3 is TGTGCCAGCAGGGGGCGCGGGAATGAGCAGTTCTTC.

The chain combines TRBV5-6 with TRBJ2-7, with D possibly being TRBD1 (5 bases). Trimming pared 0 bases from V and 6 bases from J, leaving 13 bases between. The CDR3 contains 14 residues. CDR1 SGHDT and CDR2 YYEEEE come from the germline V gene. The CDR3 spells CASSLDRTMREQYF. The CDR3 bases are TGTGCCAGCAGCTTGGATAGGACAATGCGCGAGCAGTACTTC.

The rearrangement uses TRBV6-5 and TRBJ2-7; 8 bases line up with TRBD1. Germline lookup yields CDR1 MNHEY and CDR2 SVGAGI. The junction had 5 bases not matched to a gene; V was cut back by 4 bases and J by 6 bases. There are 13 residues in the CDR3. As DNA, the CDR3 is TGTGCCAGCAGTTTGGACAGGGCGGGCGAGCAGTACTTC. As protein: CASSLDRAGEQYF.

The V gene is TRBV12-5, the J gene TRBJ2-1; 7 positions match TRBD2. Germline-derived CDR1 and CDR2 are LGHNT and FRNRAP. With 1 base clipped from V and 15 bases from J, the junction kept 9 bases outside the gene matches. The CDR3 consists of 13 residues. CDR3 in DNA: TGTGCTAGTGGTTTGGCAACCGCCGGGGGGACGTTCTTC. This codes for CASGLATAGGTFF.

The chain joins TRBV7-2 to TRBJ2-7, with D perhaps matching TRBD2 (6 bases). Germline-derived CDR1 and CDR2 are SGHTA and FQGNSA. The CDR3 has 13 amino acids. Trimming pared 5 bases from V and 5 bases from J, leaving 13 bases between. CDR3 amino acids: CASSLLRRDEQYF. CDR3 nucleotide sequence: TGTGCCAGCAGCCTCCTTAGGAGGGACGAGCAGTACTTC.

The chain carries TRBV6-1 and TRBJ2-1, with D perhaps TRBD1 (6 bases). The CDR3 totals 13 residues. Trimming stripped 4 bases from V and 9 bases from J, with 13 bases between. The V gene's germline CDR1 is MNHNS and CDR2 SASEGT. The CDR3 here is CASSVFGGPEQFF. CDR3 sequence (DNA): TGTGCCAGCAGTGTATTTGGGGGCCCTGAGCAGTTCTTC.

This chain links TRBV9 with TRBJ2-1; 9 bases map to TRBD1. Trimming removed 3 bases from V and 5 bases from J; junction bases left unmatched: 6. The germline V gene has CDR1 SGDLS and CDR2 YYNGEE. This CDR3 is built from 15 residues. CDR3 nucleotides: TGTGCCAGCAGCGCTACCGGGACAGGGAACAATGAGCAGTTCTTC. This translates into CASSATGTGNNEQFF. The whole variable domain, remainder taken from reference TRBV9 and TRBJ2-1, is DSGVTQTPKHLITATGQRVTLRCSPRSGDLSVYWYQQSLDQGLQFLIQYYNGEERAKGNILERFSAQQFPDLHSELNLSSLELGDSALYFCASSATGTGNNEQFFGPGTRLTVL.

The chain's CDR3 is CASSPLTSGAWAGELFF. The CDR3 nucleotides read TGTGCCAGCAGCCCCTTGACTAGCGGGGCCTGGGCCGGGGAGCTGTTTTTT. The chain is built from TRBV9 and TRBJ2-2, with TRBD2 identical over 11 bases. CDR3 length: 17 amino acids. The ends lost 4 bases at V and 6 bases at J; junction bases unmatched: 11. The germline gives CDR1 SGDLS, CDR2 YYNGEE.

V and J are TRBV10-1 and TRBJ2-2, with D unclear. V was clipped by 3 bases and J by 7 bases, with 12 bases between them. The length of the CDR3 is 14 residues. Germline V gives CDR1 WNHNN, CDR2 SYGVQD (reference sequence). CDR3 sequence: CASSDSPLGGELFF. CDR3 nucleotides: TGCGCCAGCAGTGATTCCCCCCTGGGCGGGGAGCTGTTTTTT.

The chain recombines TRBV18 with TRBJ2-7, with a possible D match to TRBD1 (7 bases). The DNA end lines up better with TRBJ2-5; the J call may be wrong. Germline CDR1 and CDR2: KGHSH and LQKENI. The CDR3 sequence is 13 residues long. In DNA form, the CDR3 reads TGTGCCAGCTCACGGGACAGCGGGGAGACCCAGTACTTC. Its protein product is CASSRDSGETQYF.

The V call is TRBV7-2, the J call TRBJ2-7, with D perhaps TRBD1 (6 bases). This CDR3 is 14 amino acids long. Germline loops: CDR1 SGHTA, CDR2 FQGNSA. V lost 5 bases and J lost 2, with 13 bases in between. The CDR3 reads CASSPQGSAYEQYF. The CDR3 DNA reads TGTGCCAGCAGCCCACAGGGCAGTGCCTACGAGCAGTACTTC.

The chain links TRBV5-4 to TRBJ2-5; no clear D. V gave up 0 bases and J gave up 2 bases, with 11 bases separating them. The CDR3 sequence is 15 residues long. From germline, CDR1 is SGHNT and CDR2 YYREEE (reference sequence). CDR3 nucleotide sequence: TGTGCCAGCAGCTTGGGCAGTGCTTTTCAAGAGACCCAGTACTTC. Amino acids: CASSLGSAFQETQYF.

The V gene is TRBV6-1, the J gene TRBJ1-5, with TRBD1 matching over 10 bases. The V gene end was trimmed by 2 bases and the J gene end by 7 bases; junction bases not matched to a gene: 11. Germline V gene lookup returns CDR1 MNHNS and CDR2 SASEGT. The CDR3 loop spans 17 amino acids. CDR3 DNA: TGTGCCAGCAGTGAACTTCGTGGGACAGGGGCAGGGCAGCCCCAGCATTTT. It codes for CASSELRGTGAGQPQHF.

V is TRBV5-1 and J is TRBJ2-3; 8 bases line up with TRBD1. Per germline, CDR1 SGHRS and CDR2 YFSETQ. V was pared by 4 bases and J by 2 bases, with 12 bases of the junction left unmatched. The CDR3 totals 17 residues. CDR3 nucleotide sequence: TGCGCCAGCAGCCGGACAGGGTCCCCGGAGTACACAGATACGCAGTATTTT. It codes for CASSRTGSPEYTDTQYF.

This chain connects TRBV2 to TRBJ2-1; D might be TRBD1 or TRBD2, each matching 5 bases. This CDR3 has 11 amino acids. CDR1 is SNHLY and CDR2 is FYNNEI in the germline V gene. V lost 3 bases and J 13 bases, leaving 10 bases between the germline ends. The CDR3 reads CASSDGATQFF. The CDR3 DNA follows: TGTGCCAGCAGTGACGGGGCTACCCAGTTCTTC. The full variable domain, its missing parts supplied by reference TRBV2 and TRBJ2-1, is EPEVTQTPSHQVTQMGQEVILRCVPISNHLYFYWYRQILGQKVEFLVSFYNNEISEKSEIFDDQFSVERPDGSNFTLKIRSTKLEDSAMYFCASSDGATQFFGPGTRLTVL.

The chain uses TRBV7-8 and TRBJ1-2; no reliable D call. Trimming shortened V by 5 bases and J by 4 bases, and 11 bases separated the two germline ends. In germline, CDR1 is SGHVS, CDR2 FQNEAQ. The CDR3 consists of 13 residues. CDR3 amino acids: CASSPIGVYGYTF. The CDR3 DNA follows: TGTGCCAGCAGCCCGATCGGGGTCTATGGCTACACCTTC.

The chain uses TRBV2 and TRBJ2-5, with D unresolved. There are 13 residues in the CDR3. Germline V gives CDR1 SNHLY, CDR2 FYNNEI. Between the trimmed V and J ends, which lost 7 bases and 1 base, there was a span of 10 bases. In DNA, the CDR3 is TGTGCCAGCACCGGACGGCTCCAAGAGACCCAGTACTTC. As protein: CASTGRLQETQYF.

CDR3 sequence reads: CASSLDTGETQYF. The CDR3 DNA reads TGCGCCAGCAGCCTGGACACCGGGGAGACCCAGTACTTC. The chain joins TRBV5-1 to TRBJ2-5; maybe TRBD1 (5 bases). V shed 4 bases and J shed 5 bases, with 12 bases lying between them. The CDR3 totals 13 residues. The germline V gene has CDR1 SGHRS and CDR2 YFSETQ.

The rearrangement uses TRBV19 and TRBJ2-1, with 12 bases fitting TRBD2. The ends lost 1 base at V and 15 bases at J; junction bases unmatched: 4. CDR1 is LNHDA and CDR2 is SQIVND in the germline V gene (reference sequence). CDR3 size: 13 residues. CDR3 nucleotide sequence: TGTGCCAGTAGTATAGGACTAGCGGGAGAGTTGTTCTTC. Amino acids: CASSIGLAGELFF.

In its sample, this clone was seen once. Different DNA sequences within this sample yield the same CDR3. The J gene is TRBJ1-4, the V gene TRBV7-9; D ambiguous. The CDR3 totals 14 residues. V lost 4 bases and J lost 8, with 14 bases in between. Per the germline V gene, CDR1 is SEHNR and CDR2 is FQNEAQ (reference sequence). CDR3 nucleotides: TGTGCCAGCAGCTCAGGTCGAAATAACGAAAAACTGTTTTTT. Translated: CASSSGRNNEKLFF.

The V gene is TRBV7-2, the J gene TRBJ2-7; 13 bases are shared with TRBD2. Trimming at V came to 2 bases and at J to 1 base, leaving 11 bases not matched to a gene. The CDR3 runs to 19 residues. Germline-derived CDR1 and CDR2 are SGHTA and FQGNSA. CDR3: CASSLPLRTSGGSSYEQYF. The CDR3 DNA is TGTGCCAGCAGCTTACCGTTGCGGACTAGCGGGGGTTCGTCCTACGAGCAGTACTTC.